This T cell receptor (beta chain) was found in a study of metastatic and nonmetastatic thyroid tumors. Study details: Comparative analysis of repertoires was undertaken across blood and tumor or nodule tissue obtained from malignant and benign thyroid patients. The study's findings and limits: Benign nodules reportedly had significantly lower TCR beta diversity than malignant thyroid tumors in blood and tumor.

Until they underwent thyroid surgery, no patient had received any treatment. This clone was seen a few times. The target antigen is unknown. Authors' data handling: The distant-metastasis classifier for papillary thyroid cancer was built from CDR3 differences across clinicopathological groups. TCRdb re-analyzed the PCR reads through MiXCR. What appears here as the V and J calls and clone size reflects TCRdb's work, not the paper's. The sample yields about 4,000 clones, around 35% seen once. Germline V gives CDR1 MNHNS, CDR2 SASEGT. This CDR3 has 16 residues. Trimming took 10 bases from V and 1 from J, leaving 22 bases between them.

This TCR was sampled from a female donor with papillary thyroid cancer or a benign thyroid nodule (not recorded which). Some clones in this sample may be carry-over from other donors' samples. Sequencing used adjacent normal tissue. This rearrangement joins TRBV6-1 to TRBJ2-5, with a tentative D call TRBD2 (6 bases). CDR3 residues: CATSASYGGPQETQYF. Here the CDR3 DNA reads TGTGCCACTTCGGCCTCTTACGGGGGTCCCCAAGAGACCCAGTACTTC.